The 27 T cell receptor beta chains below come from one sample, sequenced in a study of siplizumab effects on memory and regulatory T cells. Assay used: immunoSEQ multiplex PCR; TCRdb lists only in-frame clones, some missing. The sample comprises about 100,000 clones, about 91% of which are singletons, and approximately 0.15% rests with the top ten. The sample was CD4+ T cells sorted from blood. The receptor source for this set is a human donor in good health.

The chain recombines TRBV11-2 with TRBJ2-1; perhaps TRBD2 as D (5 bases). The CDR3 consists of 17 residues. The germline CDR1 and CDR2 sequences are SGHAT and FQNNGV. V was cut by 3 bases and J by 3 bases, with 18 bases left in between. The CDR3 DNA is TGTGCCAGCAGCTTTAGGCTAGCTGGCGGAAACTACAATGAGCAGTTCTTC. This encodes CASSFRLAGGNYNEQFF.

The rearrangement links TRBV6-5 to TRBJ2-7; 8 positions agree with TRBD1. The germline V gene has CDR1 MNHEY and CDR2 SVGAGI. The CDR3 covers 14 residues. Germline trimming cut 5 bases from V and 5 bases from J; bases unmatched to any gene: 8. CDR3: CASSRGQGEHEQYF. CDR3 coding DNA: TGTGCCAGCAGTAGAGGACAGGGAGAGCACGAGCAGTACTTC.

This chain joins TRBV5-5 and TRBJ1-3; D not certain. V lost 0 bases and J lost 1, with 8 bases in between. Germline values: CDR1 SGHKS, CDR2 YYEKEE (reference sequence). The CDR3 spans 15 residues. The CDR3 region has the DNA TGTGCCAGCAGCTTGGTGTCAATTTCTGGAAACACCATATATTTT. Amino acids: CASSLVSISGNTIYF.

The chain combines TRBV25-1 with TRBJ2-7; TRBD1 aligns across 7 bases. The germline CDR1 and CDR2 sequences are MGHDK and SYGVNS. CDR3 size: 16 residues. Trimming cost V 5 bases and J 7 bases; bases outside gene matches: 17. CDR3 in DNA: TGTGCCAGCAGTTCACGTACAGGGGTACCGGCCTGGGAGCAGTACTTC. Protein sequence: CASSSRTGVPAWEQYF.

As DNA, the CDR3 is TGTGCCAGCTACTGGCAGGGGGATGGCTACACCTTC. Protein product: CASYWQGDGYTF. V gene TRBV10-3 combines with J gene TRBJ1-2; 7 bases map to TRBD1. The CDR3 contains 12 residues. The junction had 8 bases not matched to a gene; V was cut back by 10 bases and J by 6 bases. Germline CDR1 reads ENHRY; CDR2 reads SYGVKD.

The CDR3 DNA follows: TGTGCCAGCAGCAAATTGGGATACGAGCAGTACTTC. Encoded protein: CASSKLGYEQYF. This sequence joins TRBV14 and TRBJ2-7; no firm D call. There are 12 residues in the CDR3. Germline loops: CDR1 SGHDN, CDR2 FVKESK. Trimming removed 5 bases from V and 4 bases from J, with 9 bases in between.

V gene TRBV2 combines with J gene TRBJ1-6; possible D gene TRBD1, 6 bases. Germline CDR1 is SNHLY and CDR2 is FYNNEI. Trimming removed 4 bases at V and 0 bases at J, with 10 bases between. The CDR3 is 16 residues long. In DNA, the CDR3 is TGTGCCAGCAGTGCGAAAGGGGGCTCCTATAATTCACCCCTCCACTTT. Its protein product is CASSAKGGSYNSPLHF.

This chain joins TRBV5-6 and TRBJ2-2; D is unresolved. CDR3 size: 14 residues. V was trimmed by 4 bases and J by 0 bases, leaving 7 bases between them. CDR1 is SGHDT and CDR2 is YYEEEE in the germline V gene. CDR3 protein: CASSPETNTGELFF. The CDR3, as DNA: TGTGCCAGCAGCCCGGAGACGAACACCGGGGAGCTGTTTTTT.

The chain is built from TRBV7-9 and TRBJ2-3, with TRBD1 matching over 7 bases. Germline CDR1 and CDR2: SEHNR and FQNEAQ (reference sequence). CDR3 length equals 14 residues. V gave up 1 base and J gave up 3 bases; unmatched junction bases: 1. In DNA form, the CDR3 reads TGTGCCAGCAGCTTAGACAGGGGAACAGATACGCAGTATTTT. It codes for CASSLDRGTDTQYF.

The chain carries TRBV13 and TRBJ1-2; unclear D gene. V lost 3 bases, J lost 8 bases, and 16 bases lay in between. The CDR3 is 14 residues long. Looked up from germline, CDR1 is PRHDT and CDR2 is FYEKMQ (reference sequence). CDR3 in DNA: TGTGCCAGCAGCTTCCAAGATGGAGTCCAAGGCTACACCTTC. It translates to CASSFQDGVQGYTF.

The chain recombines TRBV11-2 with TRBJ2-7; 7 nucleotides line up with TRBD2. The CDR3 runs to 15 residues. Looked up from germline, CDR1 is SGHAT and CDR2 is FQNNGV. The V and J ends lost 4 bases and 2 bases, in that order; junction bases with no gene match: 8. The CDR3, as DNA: TGTGCCAGCAGCTCCCTTCCGGGGGGTACCTACGAGCAGTACTTC. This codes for CASSSLPGGTYEQYF.

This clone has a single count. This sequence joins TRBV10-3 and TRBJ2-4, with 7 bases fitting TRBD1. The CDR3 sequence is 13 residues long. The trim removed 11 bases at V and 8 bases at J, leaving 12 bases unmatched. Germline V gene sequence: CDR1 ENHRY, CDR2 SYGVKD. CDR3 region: CAAGQAGLDIQYF. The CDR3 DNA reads TGTGCCGCCGGACAGGCTGGGTTAGACATTCAGTACTTC.

The CDR3 DNA reads as TGCAGCGTCCAGGGGAGGGGTGAAGCTTTCTTT. Protein product: CSVQGRGEAFF. The chain links TRBV29-1 to TRBJ1-1; D may be TRBD1 (6 bases). Germline loops: CDR1 SQVTM, CDR2 ANQGSEA. V was clipped by 6 bases and J by 7 bases, with 12 bases between them. The CDR3 totals 11 residues.

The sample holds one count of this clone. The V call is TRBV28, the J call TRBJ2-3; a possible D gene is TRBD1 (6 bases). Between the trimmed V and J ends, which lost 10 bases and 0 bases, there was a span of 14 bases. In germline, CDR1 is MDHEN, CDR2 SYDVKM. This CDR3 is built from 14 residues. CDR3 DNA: TGTGCCACCAAGGACAGCTCTAGCACAGATACGCAGTATTTT. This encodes CATKDSSSTDTQYF.

The CDR3 bases are TGCGCCAGCAGCTCCACTAGCGGGGGCGGCACCGGGGAGCTGTTTTTT. Translated: CASSSTSGGGTGELFF. V gene TRBV5-1 combines with J gene TRBJ2-2; 11 nucleotides agree with TRBD2. The V segment lost 3 bases and the J segment 4 bases; nucleotides outside the gene matches: 5. The CDR3 is 16 residues long. Germline V lookup: CDR1 SGHRS, CDR2 YFSETQ.

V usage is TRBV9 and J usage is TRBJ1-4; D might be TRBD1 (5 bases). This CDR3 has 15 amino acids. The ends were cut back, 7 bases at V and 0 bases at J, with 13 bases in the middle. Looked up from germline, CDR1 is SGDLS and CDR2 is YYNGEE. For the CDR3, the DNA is TGTGCCAGCGGCGCACGACAGTCAACTAATGAAAAACTGTTTTTT. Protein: CASGARQSTNEKLFF.

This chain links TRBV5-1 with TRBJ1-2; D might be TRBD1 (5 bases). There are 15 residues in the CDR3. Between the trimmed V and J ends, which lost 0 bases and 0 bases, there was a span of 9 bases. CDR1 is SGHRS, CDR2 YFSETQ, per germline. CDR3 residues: CASSLEGRANYGYTF. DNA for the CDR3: TGCGCCAGCAGCTTGGAGGGCAGGGCTAACTATGGCTACACCTTC.

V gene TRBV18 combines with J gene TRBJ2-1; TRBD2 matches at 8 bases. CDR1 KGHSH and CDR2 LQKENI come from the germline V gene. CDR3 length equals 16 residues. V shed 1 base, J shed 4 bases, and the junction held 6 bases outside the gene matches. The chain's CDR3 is CASSPLGLALYNEQFF. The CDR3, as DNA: TGTGCCAGCTCACCACTCGGACTAGCTTTATACAATGAGCAGTTCTTC.

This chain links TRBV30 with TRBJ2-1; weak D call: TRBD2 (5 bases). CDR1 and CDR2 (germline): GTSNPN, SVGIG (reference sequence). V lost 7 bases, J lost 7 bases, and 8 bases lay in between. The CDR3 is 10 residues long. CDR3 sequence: CALRANEQFF. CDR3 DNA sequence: TGTGCCTTGAGGGCGAATGAGCAGTTCTTC.

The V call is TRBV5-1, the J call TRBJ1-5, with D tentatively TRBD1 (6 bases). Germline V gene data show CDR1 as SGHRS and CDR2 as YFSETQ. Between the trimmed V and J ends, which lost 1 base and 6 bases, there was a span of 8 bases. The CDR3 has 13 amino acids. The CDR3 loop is CASSLTGIQPQHF. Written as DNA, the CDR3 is TGCGCCAGCAGCTTGACAGGGATTCAGCCCCAGCATTTT.

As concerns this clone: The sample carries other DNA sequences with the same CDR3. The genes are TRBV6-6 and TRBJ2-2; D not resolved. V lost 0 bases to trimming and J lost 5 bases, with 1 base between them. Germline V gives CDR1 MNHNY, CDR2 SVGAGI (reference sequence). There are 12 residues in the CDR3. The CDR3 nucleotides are TGTGCCAGCAGTTACTCGACCGGGGAGCTGTTTTTT. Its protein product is CASSYSTGELFF.

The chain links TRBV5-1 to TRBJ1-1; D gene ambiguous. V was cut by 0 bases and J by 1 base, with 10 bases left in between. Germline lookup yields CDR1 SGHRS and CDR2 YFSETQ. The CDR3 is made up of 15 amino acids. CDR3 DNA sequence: TGCGCCAGCAGCTTGGAACAGAACCCGAACACTGAAGCTTTCTTT. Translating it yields CASSLEQNPNTEAFF.

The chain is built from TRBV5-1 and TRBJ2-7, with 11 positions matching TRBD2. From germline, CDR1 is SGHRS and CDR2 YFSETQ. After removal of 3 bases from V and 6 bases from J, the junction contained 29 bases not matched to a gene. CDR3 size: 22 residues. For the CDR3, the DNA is TGCGCCAGCAGCTCCTTCCTGACTTTCAGCCCAACCCATAGCGGGGGGGCCGGCGAGCAGTACTTC. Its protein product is CASSSFLTFSPTHSGGAGEQYF.

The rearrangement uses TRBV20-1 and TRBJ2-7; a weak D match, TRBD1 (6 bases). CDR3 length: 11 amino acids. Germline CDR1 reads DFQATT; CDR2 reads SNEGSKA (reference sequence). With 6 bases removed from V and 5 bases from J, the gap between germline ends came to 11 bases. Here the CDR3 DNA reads TGCAGTGCCCTTACAGGGCACGAGCAGTACTTC. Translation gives CSALTGHEQYF.

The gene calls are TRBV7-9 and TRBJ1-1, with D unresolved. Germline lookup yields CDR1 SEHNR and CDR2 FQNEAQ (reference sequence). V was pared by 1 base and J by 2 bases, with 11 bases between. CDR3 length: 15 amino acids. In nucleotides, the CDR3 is TGTGCCAGCAGCTTAGTACAGAACCCAAACACTGAAGCTTTCTTT. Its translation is CASSLVQNPNTEAFF. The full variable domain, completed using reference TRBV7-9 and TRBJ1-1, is DTGVSQNPRHKITKRGQNVTFRCDPISEHNRLYWYRQTLGQGPEFLTYFQNEAQLEKSRLLSDRFSAERPKGSFSTLEIQRTEQGDSAMYLCASSLVQNPNTEAFFGQGTRLTVV.

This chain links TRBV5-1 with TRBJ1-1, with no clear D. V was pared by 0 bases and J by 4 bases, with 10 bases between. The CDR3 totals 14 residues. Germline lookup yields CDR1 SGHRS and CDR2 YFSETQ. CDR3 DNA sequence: TGCGCCAGCAGCTTGGGGGGAATTGGCACTGAAGCTTTCTTT. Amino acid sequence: CASSLGGIGTEAFF. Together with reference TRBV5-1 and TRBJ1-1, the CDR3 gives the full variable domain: KAGVTQTPRYLIKTRGQQVTLSCSPISGHRSVSWYQQTPGQGLQFLFEYFSETQRNKGNFPGRFSGRQFSNSRSEMNVSTLELGDSALYLCASSLGGIGTEAFFGQGTRLTVV.

In nucleotides, the CDR3 is TGTGCCAGCAGTGCCGGACAGGGAGGTTATGGCTACACCTTC. Its protein product is CASSAGQGGYGYTF. V usage is TRBV6-1 and J usage is TRBJ1-2; 8 nucleotides agree with TRBD1. V lost 4 bases, J lost 5 bases, and 6 bases stayed unmatched. The CDR3 loop spans 14 amino acids. Germline V gives CDR1 MNHNS, CDR2 SASEGT.